This T cell receptor (beta chain) was sequenced for a study of T cells in Graves' hyperthyroidism and ophthalmopathy. Researchers took RNA transcripts and amplified the TCR beta CDR3 regions from them. RT-PCR in the first round (using the HTBI primer set) targeted the TCR CDR3. Each CDR3 protein is one row after TCRdb ran MiXCR on the multiplex PCR reads. The sample lists hundreds of thousands of distinct CDR3 sequences, over 15% occurring once. Many counts were recorded for this clonotype. The TCR originated in a woman aged 45-65 years with Graves' hyperthyroidism that later progressed to Graves' ophthalmopathy. The sample was blood.

The CDR3 bases are TGCGCCAGCAGCTTGGTCGCCGGTGAGGATACGCAGTATTTT. Protein: CASSLVAGEDTQYF. This chain connects TRBV5-1 to TRBJ2-3; D not certain. V lost 0 bases and J 6 bases, leaving 11 bases between the germline ends. CDR3 size: 14 residues. CDR1 SGHRS and CDR2 YFSETQ come from the germline V gene.